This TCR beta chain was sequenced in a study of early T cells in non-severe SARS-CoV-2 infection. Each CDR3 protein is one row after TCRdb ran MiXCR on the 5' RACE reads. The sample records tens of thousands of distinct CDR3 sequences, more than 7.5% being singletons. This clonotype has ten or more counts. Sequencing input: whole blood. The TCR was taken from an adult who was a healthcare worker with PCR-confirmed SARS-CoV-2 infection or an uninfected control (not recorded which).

Here the CDR3 DNA reads TGCAGTGCTAGAGATGGGACTTTCGGGAATGAGCAGTTCTTC. Translation gives CSARDGTFGNEQFF. This chain connects TRBV20-1 to TRBJ2-1; tentatively, D is TRBD2 (6 bases). The V end was cut by 0 bases, the J end by 7 bases, with 13 bases between. Germline lookup yields CDR1 DFQATT and CDR2 SNEGSKA (reference sequence). The CDR3 loop spans 14 amino acids.